This TCR beta chain appears in the sequencing data of a study of T-cell memory formation after mild COVID-19. This clonotype was recorded a few times. Its specificity is unknown. UMIs and sample barcodes were carried by the TCR alpha and TCR beta cDNA libraries that 5'RACE produced using constant-segment primers. TCRdb used MiXCR to reprocess the 5' RACE reads, holding one entry per CDR3 protein. The profile shows 350,000 to 400,000 distinct CDR3 sequences, around 20% of them singletons. Study-level points and caveats: Pre-infection memory held some responding clones, suggesting pre-existing cross-reactive T cells responded.

This CDR3 region has 12 residues. V was shortened by 5 bases and J by 8 bases, with 11 bases between the two germline ends. Sequencing used PBMCs or a T cell subset sorted from them (not recorded which). The V and J genes are TRBV12-3 or TRBV12-4 and TRBJ2-3, with D tentatively TRBD1 (6 bases). This TCR came from an adult woman who had mild COVID-19 (a few samples of this study predate the infection). Cell type and time point are not known. The CDR3 here is CASSKVGATQYF. As DNA, the CDR3 is TGTGCCAGCAGTAAGGTGGGGGCTACGCAGTATTTT.